Detailed here is one T cell receptor beta chain. This specimen belongs to a study of blood T cell repertoires in COVID-19. The overall study: Spain, Italy and the United States supplied samples that represented acute and convalescent COVID-19. From T cells, B-cell-depleted T cells, or PBMCs came the material, which was cDNA or gDNA.

Seattle cases were enrolled at active infection and followed longitudinally. The V end was cut by 4 bases, the J end by 9 bases, with 10 bases between. The CDR3 totals 13 residues. Germline CDR1 is MNHEY and CDR2 is SMNVEV (reference sequence). Per the original methods: Researchers report that nucleated cell counts were estimated from reference gene primer amplification. Sequencing used immunoSEQ multiplex PCR; TCRdb keeps in-frame clones, though not all of them. The DNA gave D and trimming, while V, J and clone size come from that table. The table lists more than 200,000 clones, 82% of them singletons.

The V call is TRBV27, the J call TRBJ1-6, with TRBD1 as a possible D gene (6 bases). Sequenced material: peripheral blood. This receptor was identified in a woman older than 75 with COVID-19, enrolled during active disease. The CDR3 region has the DNA TGTGCCAGCAGTTCCAGGGGTAGTTCACCCCTCCACTTT. It codes for CASSSRGSSPLHF.